Described below is a single T cell receptor beta chain sequence and its context. Its antigen is unidentified. These data originate in a study of vaccination and CD4 T cells after COVID-19. Germline V gene data show CDR1 as LNHDA and CDR2 as SQIVND (reference sequence). Deletions cut 7 bases from V and 4 bases from J, with 16 bases between. CDR3 length equals 15 residues. Cultured CD4+ T-cell DNA underwent Oncomine TCR Beta short-read sequencing. TCRdb recomputed calls from the PCR reads with MiXCR, one row per CDR3 protein. The table shows roughly 20,000 distinct CDR3 sequences, with around 68% occurring only once. The treatment here: 10-day PBMC culture with coronavirus spike peptide pools or control peptides (ViraFEST assay).

V usage is TRBV19 and J usage is TRBJ2-2; D not certain. The TCR comes from a human donor who received a COVID-19 vaccine. The specimen was CD4+ T cells from blood, cultured in vitro, collected before SARS-CoV-2 vaccination. CDR3 nucleotides: TGTGCCAGTAATCCCTTACCGGCACCCACCGGGGAGCTGTTTTTT. Its protein product is CASNPLPAPTGELFF.